Listed below are T cell receptor beta chains from one sample, sequenced in a study of cytomegalovirus exposure and HLA in healthy donors. Method: immunoSEQ multiplex PCR; TCRdb's copy keeps in-frame clones and lacks some. The sample features 65,000 to 85,000 clones, with roughly 1.5% in its top ten. The sequenced sample consisted of PBMCs. These receptors came from a woman aged 60-70 years in good health and CMV-seronegative. Both conserved end residues are part of each CDR3. D genes are given only for firm matches.

>13|-|TRBJ1-1|TRBV19
CASRGGVATEAFF
TGTGCCAGTAGGGGGGGAGTCGCCACTGAAGCTTTCTTT
>14|TRBD1|TRBJ2-7|TRBV6-1
CASTPGQGTYEQYF
TGTGCCAGCACCCCGGGACAGGGGACCTACGAGCAGTACTTC
>15|-|TRBJ2-1|TRBV19
CASTSGPLLHNEQFF
TGTGCCAGTACGTCAGGGCCACTACTACACAATGAGCAGTTCTTC
>14|-|TRBJ1-1|TRBV28
CASSVGGTNTEAFF
TGTGCCAGCAGTGTAGGCGGCACGAACACTGAAGCTTTCTTT
>17|TRBD1|TRBJ1-5|TRBV19
CASRGQLSTYSNQPQHF
TGTGCCAGCCGGGGACAGCTATCAACCTATAGCAATCAGCCCCAGCATTTT
>16|TRBD2|TRBJ2-1|TRBV7-6
CASSLGFGAGVDEQFF
TGTGCCAGCAGCTTAGGTTTTGGGGCGGGAGTCGATGAGCAGTTCTTC
>13|TRBD1|TRBJ2-7|TRBV28
CASSFQGAYEQYF
TGTGCCAGCAGTTTCCAGGGGGCCTACGAGCAGTACTTC
>12|-|TRBJ2-1|TRBV19
CASSSSVGEQFF
TGTGCCAGCTCCTCTTCTGTCGGTGAGCAGTTCTTC
>15|-|TRBJ1-2|TRBV7-2
CASSFMRVANYGYTF
TGTGCCAGCAGCTTCATGAGGGTAGCTAACTATGGCTACACCTTC
>13|-|TRBJ2-1|TRBV9
CASSATLRDEQFF
TGTGCCAGCAGCGCCACCCTGCGGGATGAGCAGTTCTTC
>15|TRBD1|TRBJ1-4|TRBV19
CASSIVTGNDEKLFF
TGTGCCAGTAGTATCGTGACAGGGAACGATGAAAAACTGTTTTTT
>15|-|TRBJ1-5|TRBV7-9
CASSLAEGSNQPQHF
TGTGCCAGCAGCTTAGCGGAGGGTAGCAATCAGCCCCAGCATTTT
>16|TRBD2|TRBJ2-1|TRBV28
CASSLIREGPYNEQFF
TGTGCCAGCAGTTTAATCCGGGAGGGACCCTACAATGAGCAGTTCTTC
>15|TRBD1|TRBJ1-1|TRBV2
CASSDWDRGLTEAFF
TGTGCCAGCAGTGATTGGGACAGGGGTTTGACTGAAGCTTTCTTT
>14|-|TRBJ2-7|TRBV2
CASRAGMGSDEQYF
TGTGCCAGCAGAGCAGGGATGGGGTCAGACGAGCAGTACTTC
>15|TRBD1|TRBJ1-4|TRBV6-1
CASSEIDRGREKLFF
TGTGCCAGCAGTGAAATAGACAGGGGGCGTGAAAAACTGTTTTTT
>13|TRBD1|TRBJ1-2|TRBV28
CASRGQGAGGYTF
TGTGCCAGCAGGGGACAGGGGGCCGGTGGCTACACCTTC
>19|-|TRBJ1-5|TRBV6-1
CASSEFQGLEGYSNQPQHF
TGTGCCAGCAGTGAATTTCAGGGGCTAGAGGGGTATAGCAATCAGCCCCAGCATTTT
>18|TRBD2|TRBJ2-7|TRBV7-2
CASSLPMGGTDFRREQYF
TGTGCCAGCAGCTTACCGATGGGAGGGACGGATTTTCGACGCGAGCAGTACTTC
>15|TRBD1|TRBJ2-3|TRBV5-1
CASSGGQGGTDTQYF
TGCGCCAGCAGCGGGGGACAGGGGGGCACAGATACGCAGTATTTT
>11|-|TRBJ2-1|TRBV2
CATVGQNEQFF
TGTGCCACTGTAGGACAGAATGAGCAGTTCTTC
>13|-|TRBJ2-7|TRBV6-5
CASRTSGAYEQYF
TGTGCCAGCAGAACCTCAGGGGCCTACGAGCAGTACTTC
>13|-|TRBJ2-5|TRBV6-1
CASSGQYQETQYF
TGTGCCAGCAGTGGACAGTACCAAGAGACCCAGTACTTC
>19|-|TRBJ2-7|TRBV7-9
CASSFLGASKNPGAYEQYF
TGTGCCAGCAGCTTTCTAGGAGCGTCTAAAAACCCCGGAGCCTACGAGCAGTACTTC
>16|TRBD2|TRBJ2-5|TRBV29-1
CSVGRAGVKGKETQYF
TGCAGCGTGGGTCGCGCGGGAGTAAAGGGTAAAGAGACCCAGTACTTC
>16|-|TRBJ1-2|TRBV28
CASSLPGLSGYYGYTF
TGTGCCAGCAGTTTACCGGGACTCTCAGGGTATTATGGCTACACCTTC
>16|-|TRBJ2-5|TRBV28
CASSVGHRGLMETQYF
TGTGCCAGCAGTGTCGGGCACCGAGGGCTAATGGAGACCCAGTACTTC
>13|TRBD2|TRBJ2-1|TRBV28
CASELAGVNEQFF
TGTGCCAGCGAACTAGCGGGAGTCAATGAGCAGTTCTTC
>13|-|TRBJ2-1|TRBV7-2
CASRFGSGDEQFF
TGTGCCAGCAGATTCGGGTCCGGGGATGAGCAGTTCTTC
>16|TRBD2|TRBJ2-3|TRBV11-3
CASSPRLAGETDTQYF
TGTGCCAGCAGCCCACGACTAGCGGGGGAGACAGATACGCAGTATTTT
>17|TRBD2|TRBJ2-3|TRBV5-1
CASSEESPGLSTDTQYF
TGCGCCAGCAGCGAGGAATCACCGGGACTAAGCACAGATACGCAGTATTTT
>14|TRBD1|TRBJ1-2|TRBV13
CASSRTGESHGYTF
TGTGCCAGCAGCCGTACAGGGGAAAGCCATGGCTACACCTTC
>16|-|TRBJ2-7|TRBV5-8
CASSPGGQALSYEQYF
TGTGCCAGCAGCCCCGGGGGGCAGGCCCTCTCCTACGAGCAGTACTTC
>14|TRBD2|TRBJ2-7|TRBV6-5
CASSYGTTAYEQYF
TGTGCCAGCAGTTACGGGACTACTGCCTACGAGCAGTACTTC
>16|-|TRBJ1-5|TRBV15
CATTTKREGNNQPQHF
TGTGCCACCACAACTAAGAGGGAGGGTAACAATCAGCCCCAGCATTTT
>16|-|TRBJ2-1|TRBV10-3
CAISLGQINIYNEQFF
TGTGCCATCAGTTTAGGACAGATCAACATATACAATGAGCAGTTCTTC
>12|TRBD1|TRBJ1-2|TRBV7-2
CASRLQDRVCTF
TGTGCCAGCAGACTGCAAGACAGGGTTTGTACCTTC
>13|-|TRBJ2-7|TRBV29-1
CSVLTFTGYEQYF
TGCAGCGTCCTAACATTTACAGGGTACGAGCAGTACTTC